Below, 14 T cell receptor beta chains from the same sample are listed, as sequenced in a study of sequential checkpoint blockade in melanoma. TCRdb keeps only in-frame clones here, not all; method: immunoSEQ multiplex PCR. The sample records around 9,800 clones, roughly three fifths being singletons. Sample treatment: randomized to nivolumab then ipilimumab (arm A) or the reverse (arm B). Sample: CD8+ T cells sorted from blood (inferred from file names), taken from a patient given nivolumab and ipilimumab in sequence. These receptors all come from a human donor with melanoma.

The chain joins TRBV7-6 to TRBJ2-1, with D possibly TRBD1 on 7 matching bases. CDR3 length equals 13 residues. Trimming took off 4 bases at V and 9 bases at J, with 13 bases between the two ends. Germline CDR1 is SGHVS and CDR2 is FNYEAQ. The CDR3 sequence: CASSYPGGTEQFF. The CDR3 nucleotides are TGTGCCAGCAGCTACCCAGGGGGGACTGAGCAGTTCTTC.

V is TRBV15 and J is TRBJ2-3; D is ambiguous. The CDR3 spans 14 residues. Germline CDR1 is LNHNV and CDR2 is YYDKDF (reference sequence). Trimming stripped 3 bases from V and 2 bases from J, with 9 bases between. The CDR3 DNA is TGTGCCACCAGCAGCCGAGCCTACACAGATACGCAGTATTTT. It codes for CATSSRAYTDTQYF.

CDR3 loop: CASNRAGTTYEQYF. In nucleotides, the CDR3 is TGTGCCAGCAACAGAGCCGGGACAACCTACGAGCAGTACTTC. The rearrangement links TRBV19 to TRBJ2-7; D is perhaps TRBD1 (6 bases). Germline CDR1 reads LNHDA; CDR2 reads SQIVND (reference sequence). CDR3 length: 14 amino acids. V was trimmed by 9 bases and J by 2 bases, leaving 17 bases between them.

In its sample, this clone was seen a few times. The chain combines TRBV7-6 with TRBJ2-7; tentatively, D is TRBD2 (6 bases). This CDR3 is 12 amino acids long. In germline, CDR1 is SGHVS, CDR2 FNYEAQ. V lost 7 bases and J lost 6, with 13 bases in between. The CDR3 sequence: CASKGPGAEQYF. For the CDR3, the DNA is TGTGCCAGCAAGGGTCCGGGAGCCGAGCAGTACTTC. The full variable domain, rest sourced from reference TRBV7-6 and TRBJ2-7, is GAGVSQSPRYKVTKRGQDVALRCDPISGHVSLYWYRQALGQGPEFLTYFNYEAQQDKSGLPNDRFSAERPEGSISTLTIQRTEQRDSAMYRCASKGPGAEQYFGPGTRLTVT.

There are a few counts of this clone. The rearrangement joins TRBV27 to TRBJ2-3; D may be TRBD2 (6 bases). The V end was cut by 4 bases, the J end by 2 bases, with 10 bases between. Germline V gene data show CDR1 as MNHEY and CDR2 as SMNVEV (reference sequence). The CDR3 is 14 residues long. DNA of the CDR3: TGTGCCAGCAGTTCGGGACTGAACACAGATACGCAGTATTTT. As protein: CASSSGLNTDTQYF.

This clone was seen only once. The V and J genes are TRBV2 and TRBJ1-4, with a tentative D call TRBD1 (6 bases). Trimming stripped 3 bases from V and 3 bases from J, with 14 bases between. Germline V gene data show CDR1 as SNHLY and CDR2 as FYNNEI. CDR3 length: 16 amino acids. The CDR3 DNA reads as TGTGCCAGCAGTGAGGACCCCACAGGGTCTAATGAAAAACTGTTTTTT. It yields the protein CASSEDPTGSNEKLFF.

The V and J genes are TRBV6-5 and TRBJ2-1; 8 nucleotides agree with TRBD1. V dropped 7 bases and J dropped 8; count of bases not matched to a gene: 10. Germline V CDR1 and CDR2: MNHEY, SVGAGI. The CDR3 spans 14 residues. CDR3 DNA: TGTGCCAGCAACCCGGGACAGGTGGTCCATGAGCAGTTCTTC. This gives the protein CASNPGQVVHEQFF.

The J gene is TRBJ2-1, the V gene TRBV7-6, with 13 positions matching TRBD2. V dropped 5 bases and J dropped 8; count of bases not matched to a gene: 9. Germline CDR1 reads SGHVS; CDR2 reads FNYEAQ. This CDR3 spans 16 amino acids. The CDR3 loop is CASSLRTSGSIDEQFF. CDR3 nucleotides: TGTGCCAGCAGCCTCCGGACTAGCGGGAGTATCGATGAGCAGTTCTTC. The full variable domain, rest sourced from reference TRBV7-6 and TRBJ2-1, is GAGVSQSPRYKVTKRGQDVALRCDPISGHVSLYWYRQALGQGPEFLTYFNYEAQQDKSGLPNDRFSAERPEGSISTLTIQRTEQRDSAMYRCASSLRTSGSIDEQFFGPGTRLTVL.

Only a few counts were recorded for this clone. CDR3 residues: CASTTSRDSVYEQYF. The CDR3 region has the DNA TGTGCCAGCACCACCTCTCGGGACAGTGTCTACGAGCAGTACTTC. The rearrangement uses TRBV27 and TRBJ2-7, with 7 bases lining up with TRBD1. CDR1 is MNHEY, CDR2 SMNVEV, per germline (reference sequence). V shed 7 bases and J 3 bases; nucleotides not matched to a gene: 12. The CDR3 is 15 residues long.

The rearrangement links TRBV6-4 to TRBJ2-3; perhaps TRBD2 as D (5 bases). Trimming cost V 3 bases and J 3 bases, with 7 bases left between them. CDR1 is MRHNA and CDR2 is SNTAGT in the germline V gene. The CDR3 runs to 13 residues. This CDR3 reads CASSELGTDTQYF. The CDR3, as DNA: TGTGCCAGCAGTGAACTAGGGACAGATACGCAGTATTTT.

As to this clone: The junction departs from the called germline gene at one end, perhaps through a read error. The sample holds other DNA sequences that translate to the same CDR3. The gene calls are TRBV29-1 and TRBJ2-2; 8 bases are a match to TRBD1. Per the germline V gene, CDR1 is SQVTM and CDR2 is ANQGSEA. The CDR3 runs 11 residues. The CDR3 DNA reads TGCAGCGTTCAGGGGGCCGGAGAGCTGTTCTTT. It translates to CSVQGAGELFF.

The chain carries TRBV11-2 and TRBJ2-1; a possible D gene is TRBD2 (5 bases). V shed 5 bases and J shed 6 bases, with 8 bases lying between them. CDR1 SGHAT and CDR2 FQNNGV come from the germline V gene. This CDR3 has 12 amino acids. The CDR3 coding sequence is TGTGCCAGCAGCCAAACTAGCAATGAGCAGTTCTTC. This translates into CASSQTSNEQFF.

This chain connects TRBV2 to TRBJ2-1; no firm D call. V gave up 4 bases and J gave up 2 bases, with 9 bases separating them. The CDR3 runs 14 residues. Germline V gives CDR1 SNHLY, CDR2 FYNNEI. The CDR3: CASSGQAPYNEQFF. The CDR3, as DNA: TGTGCCAGCAGTGGGCAGGCCCCCTACAATGAGCAGTTCTTC.

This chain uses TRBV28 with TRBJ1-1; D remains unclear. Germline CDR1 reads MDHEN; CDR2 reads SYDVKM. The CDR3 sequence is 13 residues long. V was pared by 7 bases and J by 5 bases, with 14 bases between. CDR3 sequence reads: CASTAVRWTEAFF. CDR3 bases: TGTGCCAGCACCGCCGTCAGGTGGACTGAAGCTTTCTTT.